This is a list of T cell receptor beta chains from one sample in a study of cytomegalovirus exposure and HLA in healthy donors. The method was immunoSEQ multiplex PCR; TCRdb's version includes in-frame clones alone and lacks a portion of them. The sample includes about 62,000 clones. Sequencing was performed on PBMCs. The receptors were gathered from a man aged 25-45 years in good health and CMV-seropositive. Each CDR3 is given with its conserved first and last residue. The D gene is left open where the match is weak.

D: TRBD1
V: TRBV5-6
J: TRBJ1-5
DNA: TGTGCCAGCAGCCGACGGGACAGCGTGGGATTTCAGCCCCAGCATTTT
CDR3: CASSRRDSVGFQPQHF

D: -
V: TRBV5-1
J: TRBJ2-3
DNA: TGCGCCAGCAGCTTGGATTCCGACAAGGATACGCAGTATTTT
CDR3: CASSLDSDKDTQYF

D: -
V: TRBV6-5
J: TRBJ1-2
DNA: TGTGCCAGTCGGCAGACGGCAGGGGACTATGGCTACACCTTC
CDR3: CASRQTAGDYGYTF

D: TRBD1
V: TRBV10-3
J: TRBJ1-2
DNA: TGTGCCATCCCCGATCGGGCAGGGGGCGGTGGCTACACCTTC
CDR3: CAIPDRAGGGGYTF

D: TRBD2
V: TRBV11-2
J: TRBJ2-3
DNA: TGTGCCAGCAGCTTGTTGGGTAGCGGGGGGGGCGATACGCAGTATTTT
CDR3: CASSLLGSGGGDTQYF

D: TRBD2
V: TRBV15
J: TRBJ2-1
DNA: TGTGCCACCAGCAGAGATTACGGGACTAGCGGGGTTAATGAGCAGTTCTTC
CDR3: CATSRDYGTSGVNEQFF

D: -
V: TRBV6-5
J: TRBJ1-1
DNA: TGTGCCAGCAGTTACTCATTGGGGGCGGGGAACACTGAAGCTTTCTTT
CDR3: CASSYSLGAGNTEAFF

D: TRBD1
V: TRBV6-1
J: TRBJ1-2
DNA: TGTGCCAGCAGCATACAGGGGAAGGATGGCTACACCTTC
CDR3: CASSIQGKDGYTF

D: TRBD2
V: TRBV6-6
J: TRBJ2-7
DNA: TGTGCCAGCAAAGGACTAGTTTCCCACGAGCAGTACTTC
CDR3: CASKGLVSHEQYF

D: -
V: TRBV9
J: TRBJ1-1
DNA: TGTGCCAGCAGCGTAGTAACAGGTCCGACTGAAGCTTTCTTT
CDR3: CASSVVTGPTEAFF

D: -
V: TRBV30
J: TRBJ1-2
DNA: TGTGCCTGGGCTTATGGGCCCCTCTATGGCTACACCTTC
CDR3: CAWAYGPLYGYTF

D: TRBD1
V: TRBV5-1
J: TRBJ1-1
DNA: TGCGCCAGCAGCTCGAGACAGGGCATGAACACTGAAGCTTTCTTT
CDR3: CASSSRQGMNTEAFF

D: -
V: TRBV27
J: TRBJ1-2
DNA: TGTGCCAGCAGTTTAACGGGGAACTATGGCTACACCTTC
CDR3: CASSLTGNYGYTF

D: TRBD1
V: TRBV30
J: TRBJ1-4
DNA: TGTGCCTGGAGCGCCACAGGGGGATACGGCAAAAAACTGTTTTTT
CDR3: CAWSATGGYGKKLFF

D: -
V: TRBV19
J: TRBJ1-5
DNA: TGTGCCAGTAGAGAGGGCACCCATAGCAATCAGCCCCAGCATTTT
CDR3: CASREGTHSNQPQHF

D: TRBD1
V: TRBV19
J: TRBJ2-7
DNA: TGTGCCAGTAGTGCCCGATTGACAGGGACCCACGAGCAGTACTTC
CDR3: CASSARLTGTHEQYF

D: TRBD1
V: TRBV30
J: TRBJ2-1
DNA: TGTGCCTGGAGTTATGGCGCAGGGGGCTACAATGAGCAGTTCTTC
CDR3: CAWSYGAGGYNEQFF

D: -
V: TRBV6-1
J: TRBJ1-5
DNA: TGTGCCAGCAGTGAAGGGACAGTTAGCAATCAGCCCCAGCATTTT
CDR3: CASSEGTVSNQPQHF

D: TRBD1
V: TRBV5-5
J: TRBJ1-2
DNA: TGTGCCAGCAGCCCAGGGGGGCTCCAAGGGGGCTACACCTTC
CDR3: CASSPGGLQGGYTF

D: TRBD1
V: TRBV5-1
J: TRBJ2-7
DNA: TGCGCCAGCAGCTTGGACGGGACAGGGGGGGCCTACGAGCAGTACTTC
CDR3: CASSLDGTGGAYEQYF

D: TRBD1
V: TRBV5-6
J: TRBJ1-3
DNA: TGTGCCAGCAGCTTCCGGGACAGGGGGCCGGGGGCTGGAAACACCATATATTTT
CDR3: CASSFRDRGPGAGNTIYF

D: -
V: TRBV4-1
J: TRBJ2-5
DNA: TGCGCCAGCAGCCAAGATCCTCACAGCCAAGAGACCCAGTACTTC
CDR3: CASSQDPHSQETQYF

D: TRBD1
V: TRBV29-1
J: TRBJ1-1
DNA: TGCAGCGTCGCTCGGACAGGGGAGACTGAAGCTTTCTTT
CDR3: CSVARTGETEAFF

D: -
V: TRBV9
J: TRBJ1-1
DNA: TGTGCCAGCAGCGTAGGACCTGTAGGGGTCCCTGAAGCTTTCTTT
CDR3: CASSVGPVGVPEAFF

D: -
V: TRBV5-1
J: TRBJ2-5
DNA: TGCGCCAGCAGCTTGGCGGCAACAGAGTACCAAGAGACCCAGTACTTC
CDR3: CASSLAATEYQETQYF

D: -
V: TRBV30
J: TRBJ2-1
DNA: TGTGCCTGGAGCTCGGACATCCGTTCTGAGCAGTTCTTC
CDR3: CAWSSDIRSEQFF

D: -
V: TRBV7-9
J: TRBJ1-2
DNA: TGTGCCAGCAGCTTAGCTTCAGGGTTTGGTGTTCTTGGCTACACCTTC
CDR3: CASSLASGFGVLGYTF

D: -
V: TRBV30
J: TRBJ2-7
DNA: TGTGCCTGGAGTCTAGGATACGAGCAGTACTTC
CDR3: CAWSLGYEQYF

D: -
V: TRBV9
J: TRBJ1-1
DNA: TGTGCCAGCAGCATAATAACAGAGAACACTGAAGCTTTCTTT
CDR3: CASSIITENTEAFF

D: TRBD1
V: TRBV7-3
J: TRBJ1-2
DNA: TGTGCCAGCAGCCAGGGACAGTCTAACTACACCTTC
CDR3: CASSQGQSNYTF

D: -
V: TRBV4-1
J: TRBJ1-1
DNA: TGCGCCAGCAGCCAAGAGCCGGTGAACACTGAAGCTTTCTTT
CDR3: CASSQEPVNTEAFF

D: -
V: TRBV28
J: TRBJ1-2
DNA: TGTGCCACCGGCGGTGCGGCTGGCTACACCTTC
CDR3: CATGGAAGYTF

D: -
V: TRBV2
J: TRBJ2-3
DNA: TGTGCCAGCACGGGGAGCGGAGATACGCAGTATTTT
CDR3: CASTGSGDTQYF

D: TRBD2
V: TRBV30
J: TRBJ2-1
DNA: TGTGCCTGGAGTGAGGGGACTAGCCATATCGTAGATGAGCAGTTCTTC
CDR3: CAWSEGTSHIVDEQFF

D: -
V: TRBV4-1
J: TRBJ2-4
DNA: TGCGCCAGCAGCCTTCCGAGGGGGAAACTAGCCAAAAACATTCAGTACTTC
CDR3: CASSLPRGKLAKNIQYF

D: -
V: TRBV5-4
J: TRBJ1-6
DNA: TGTGCCAGCAGCCGGGACATGGCGCCCCTCCACTTT
CDR3: CASSRDMAPLHF

D: TRBD2
V: TRBV5-5
J: TRBJ2-7
DNA: TGTGCCAGCAGCTCCCGACGAATTACTAGCGGGAGTATCTACGAGCAGTACTTC
CDR3: CASSSRRITSGSIYEQYF

D: -
V: TRBV10-3
J: TRBJ2-7
DNA: TGTGCCATCAGTGACATCTCCGAAGGGGCCTACGAGCAGTACTTC
CDR3: CAISDISEGAYEQYF

D: -
V: TRBV19
J: TRBJ1-1
DNA: TGTGCCAGTAGTATATCGACCAGGCCGAACACTGAAGCTTTCTTT
CDR3: CASSISTRPNTEAFF

D: -
V: TRBV28
J: TRBJ2-7
DNA: TGTGCCAGCAGTTTTCCGGAAACGGGACTCTCCTACGAGCAGTACTTC
CDR3: CASSFPETGLSYEQYF

D: -
V: TRBV19
J: TRBJ1-1
DNA: TGTGCCAGTAGTATCCGCAGGGGCCGCCCGAACACTGAAGCTTTCTTT
CDR3: CASSIRRGRPNTEAFF